Below, one T cell receptor beta chain is given with its context. This sample was taken from a study of T cells in Graves' hyperthyroidism and ophthalmopathy. This CDR3 comprises 14 residues. Germline V gene lookup returns CDR1 SNHLY and CDR2 FYNNEI. V lost 7 bases to trimming and J lost 0 bases, with 7 bases between them. RNA transcripts gave rise to amplified TCR beta CDR3 regions. With the HTBI primer set, the TCR CDR3 went through a first round of RT-PCR. Each CDR3 protein is one row after TCRdb ran MiXCR on the multiplex PCR reads. The sample records 550,000 to 850,000 distinct CDR3 sequences, under 20% being singletons. Diagnostic assessment was based on clinical symptoms, serum thyroxine and TRAb, thyroid ultrasound and orbital computed tomography.

The source of this sequence is a woman aged 45-65 years with Graves' hyperthyroidism that later progressed to Graves' ophthalmopathy. This sequence joins TRBV2 and TRBJ2-6; D is unresolved. Input material: blood. The CDR3 DNA is TGTGCCAGCACCCCGGCCTCTGGGGCCAACGTCCTGACTTTC. Encoded protein: CASTPASGANVLTF.